This T cell receptor beta chain was obtained from a study of blood T cell repertoires in COVID-19. V lost 8 bases and J lost 10; bases outside the gene matches: 8. CDR3 size: 12 residues. Germline V gene lookup returns CDR1 MNHEY and CDR2 SVGAGI. Using immunoSEQ multiplex PCR, the repertoire was profiled, and TCRdb retains in-frame clones only, with some absent. This sample has approximately 96,000 clones, with 70% to 90% found just once. This clonotype was obtained from a woman aged 80 or over with acute or convalescent COVID-19. The genes are TRBV6-5 and TRBJ2-1; 7 bases line up with TRBD2. Sequenced: peripheral blood. The CDR3 here is CASGGGYREQFF. The CDR3, as DNA: TGTGCCAGCGGGGGGGGATATCGGGAGCAGTTCTTC.